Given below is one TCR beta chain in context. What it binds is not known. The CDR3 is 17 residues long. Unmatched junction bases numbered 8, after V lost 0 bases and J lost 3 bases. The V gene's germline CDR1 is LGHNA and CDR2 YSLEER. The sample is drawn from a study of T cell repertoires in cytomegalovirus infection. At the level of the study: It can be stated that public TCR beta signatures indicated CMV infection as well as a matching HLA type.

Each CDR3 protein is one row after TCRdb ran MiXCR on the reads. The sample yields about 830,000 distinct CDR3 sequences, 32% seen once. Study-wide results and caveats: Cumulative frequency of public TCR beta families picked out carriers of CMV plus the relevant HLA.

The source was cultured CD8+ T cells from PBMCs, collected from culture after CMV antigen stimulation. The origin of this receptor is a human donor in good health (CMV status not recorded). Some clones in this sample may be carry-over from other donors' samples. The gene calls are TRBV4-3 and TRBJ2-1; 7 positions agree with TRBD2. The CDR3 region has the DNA TGCGCCAGCAGCCAAGATCGGGGGGAGCCCCTCTACAATGAGCAGTTCTTC. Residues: CASSQDRGEPLYNEQFF.